Sequencing of this T cell receptor (beta chain) was carried out in a study of spatial heterogeneity in lung cancer. Study-wide results and limits: Expanded intratumoral alpha and beta TCR counts tracked tumor mutation counts.

Time point specified: sample taken at primary tumor resection. The donors were 72 patients with non-small cell lung cancer that was early-stage and untreated. This clonotype is medium-sized within its sample. Its antigen remains unknown. The CDR3 has 14 amino acids. Germline V lookup: CDR1 PRHDT, CDR2 FYEKMQ (reference sequence). Trimming cost V 4 bases and J 8 bases, with 17 bases left between them. The library protocol tagged each TCR cDNA with a unique molecular identifier. MiXCR, applied by TCRdb to the 5' RACE reads, yields one record per CDR3 protein. The profile shows some 7,000 distinct CDR3 sequences, under 3.5% of them singletons.

This chain connects TRBV13 to TRBJ1-2, with D uncertain. The origin of this receptor is a male donor with early-stage non-small cell lung cancer. Sequences were derived from lung tumor tissue, sampled at surgery. CDR3 DNA: TGTGCCAGCAGCTCTTCCTCCGGATCGGGGGGCTACACCTTC. It yields the protein CASSSSSGSGGYTF.